The sequence of this T cell receptor beta chain was determined in a study of shared clonotypes between healthy human individuals. Looking at the study overall: A donor's plate count was three for CD4 naive and three for CD4 memory; CD8 naive had two and CD8 memory one.

About this clone itself: Antigen unknown.

Study results and caveats: Sample collection involved blood only; tissue repertoires are likely different. Across subsets, estimated richness was generally greater for naive than for memory populations. Non-shared clonotypes had lower generation probabilities than clonotypes shared by all four sorted-subset donors.

Trimming shortened V by 5 bases and J by 4 bases, and 12 bases separated the two germline ends. The CDR3 is 14 amino acids. Germline loops: CDR1 PRHDT, CDR2 FYEKMQ (reference sequence). Clones were sequenced by immunoSEQ multiplex PCR, and TCRdb holds only the in-frame ones, with some missing. The table records hundreds of thousands of clones, 60% to 75% of them present only once. The chain carries TRBV13 and TRBJ1-3, with D perhaps matching TRBD1 (6 bases). What was sequenced was memory CD4+ T cells sorted from blood. Subset in this sample: CD45RA-negative fraction. This TCR was sampled from a woman in her 30s in good health. CDR3 residues: CASSRTGSGNTIYF. CDR3 nucleotide sequence: TGTGCCAGCAGCCGAACAGGGTCCGGAAACACCATATATTTT.